This passage covers 19 T cell receptor beta chains from one sample sequenced in a study of naive and memory T cell subsets. The treatment here: skin biopsy from PPD injection site in Mantoux-positive individual. An oligonucleotide containing a UMI was ligated to the 3' end of TCR cDNA. The SP2 primer and nested alpha and beta constant region primers amplified ligated cDNA in four rounds. TCRdb re-derived calls from the UMI-ligation and nested PCR reads in MiXCR, one entry per CDR3 protein. The repertoire holds fewer than 35,000 distinct CDR3 sequences, with about 7.4% as singletons. Specimen: skin, collected from a tuberculin skin test site. Source of these receptors: an adult in good health.

This clonotype came up a few times. This chain uses TRBV20-1 with TRBJ1-5, with D possibly being TRBD1 (6 bases). The CDR3 covers 13 residues. CDR1 is DFQATT, CDR2 SNEGSKA, per germline (reference sequence). Trimming pared 5 bases from V and 4 bases from J, leaving 12 bases between. The CDR3 reads CSALRDINQPQHF. Written as DNA, the CDR3 is TGCAGTGCTCTCCGGGACATAAATCAGCCCCAGCATTTT.

This clonotype was recorded many times. The chain recombines TRBV2 with TRBJ2-7; TRBD1 agrees at 9 bases. From germline, CDR1 is SNHLY and CDR2 FYNNEI. J gave up 3 bases and V 7 bases, and 10 bases lay outside the gene matches. The CDR3 loop spans 15 amino acids. CDR3 bases: TGTGCCAGCATCCCCGGGACAGGGTCAATCTACGAGCAGTACTTC. This translates into CASIPGTGSIYEQYF.

This clonotype was observed at least ten times. The J gene is TRBJ1-2, the V gene TRBV10-2; 8 bases agree with TRBD1. With V trimmed by 6 bases and J by 3 bases, 6 bases remained unmatched. The V gene's germline CDR1 is WSHSY and CDR2 SAAADI. CDR3 length: 14 amino acids. The CDR3 loop reads CASRPLTGDYGYTF. CDR3 in DNA: TGCGCCAGCAGACCATTGACAGGGGACTATGGCTACACCTTC.

There are a few counts of this clonotype. The chain carries TRBV19 and TRBJ1-1; D gene ambiguous. CDR1 is LNHDA and CDR2 is SQIVND in the germline V gene (reference sequence). The CDR3 totals 17 residues. Trimming left V 7 bases short and J 0 bases short, with 21 bases between. CDR3 amino acids: CASISPGRRNLNTEAFF. The CDR3 DNA is TGTGCCAGTATCTCCCCAGGAAGACGGAACTTGAACACTGAAGCTTTCTTT.

This clonotype has a count of ten or more. V gene TRBV3-1 combines with J gene TRBJ2-5, with no clear D. CDR1 is LGHDT and CDR2 is YNNKEL in the germline V gene (reference sequence). The V and J ends lost 1 base and 6 bases respectively, with 12 bases between them. The CDR3 runs 14 residues. CDR3 DNA sequence: TGTGCCAGCAGCCAAGCCGGGCTCCTTCAGACCCAGTACTTC. Protein sequence: CASSQAGLLQTQYF.

This clonotype was counted many times. V gene TRBV6-5 combines with J gene TRBJ1-2; D remains unclear. V dropped 8 bases and J dropped 4 bases, with 17 bases sitting between them. This CDR3 region has 14 residues. Germline V gene sequence: CDR1 MNHEY, CDR2 SVGAGI. The CDR3 DNA follows: TGTGCCAGCGGATGGGTTGCAGGAACCTATGGCTACACCTTC. Amino acid sequence: CASGWVAGTYGYTF.

This clonotype is deemed medium-sized. The J gene is TRBJ2-3, the V gene TRBV7-2; D not resolved. V was clipped by 4 bases and J by 8 bases, with 28 bases between them. In germline, CDR1 is SGHTA, CDR2 FQGNSA. This CDR3 contains 18 residues. CDR3 protein: CASSSVLVGRQMEITQYF. In nucleotides, the CDR3 is TGTGCCAGCAGCTCCGTCTTGGTGGGCCGGCAGATGGAGATTACGCAGTATTTT.

This clonotype showed up many times. The chain employs TRBV5-1 and TRBJ1-2, with D possibly TRBD1 on 5 matching bases. Trimming removed 4 bases from V and 3 bases from J, with 13 bases in between. Germline loops: CDR1 SGHRS, CDR2 YFSETQ. This CDR3 spans 14 amino acids. CDR3 nucleotides: TGCGCCAGCAGCAGTGAGGGGCAGTACTATGGCTACACCTTC. Amino acid sequence: CASSSEGQYYGYTF.

This clonotype was observed a handful of times. CDR3 nucleotide sequence: TGTGCCAGCAGCGCCAGGGCGCGGAGCACCGGGGAGCTGTTTTTT. It codes for CASSARARSTGELFF. V usage is TRBV14 and J usage is TRBJ2-2, with a possible D match to TRBD1 (5 bases). Deletions cut 5 bases from V and 4 bases from J, with 14 bases between. CDR3 size: 15 residues. The germline CDR1 and CDR2 sequences are SGHDN and FVKESK.

This clonotype was counted ten times or more. The chain is built from TRBV7-2 and TRBJ2-4; D uncertain. This CDR3 is 15 amino acids long. CDR1 and CDR2 (germline): SGHTA, FQGNSA. Trimming stripped 1 base from V and 0 bases from J, with 7 bases between. CDR3 in amino acids: CASSLGVLAKNIQYF. The DNA of the CDR3 is TGTGCCAGCAGCTTAGGAGTGCTAGCCAAAAACATTCAGTACTTC.

In its sample, this clonotype was seen many times. The CDR3: CASSPRLAGKIDTQYF. In DNA form, the CDR3 reads TGTGCCAGCAGCCCCCGGCTAGCGGGGAAGATTGATACGCAGTATTTT. This rearrangement joins TRBV7-2 to TRBJ2-3, with 9 bases fitting TRBD2. The germline V gene has CDR1 SGHTA and CDR2 FQGNSA. V lost 5 bases, J lost 6 bases, and 12 bases stayed unmatched. This CDR3 spans 16 amino acids.

There are many counts of this clonotype. The V call is TRBV6-6, the J call TRBJ1-1; D may be TRBD1 (6 bases). Looked up from germline, CDR1 is MNHNY and CDR2 is SVGAGI (reference sequence). Between the trimmed V and J ends, which lost 2 bases and 1 base, there was a span of 8 bases. The CDR3 is 14 residues long. CDR3 in DNA: TGTGCCAGCAGTTACGCACAGGGGAACACTGAAGCTTTCTTT. Translated, it gives CASSYAQGNTEAFF.

There are many counts of this clonotype. The V and J genes are TRBV7-9 and TRBJ1-5; no clear D gene. Trimming removed 3 bases at V and 4 bases at J, with 13 bases between. The CDR3 sequence is 15 residues long. Germline V gene lookup returns CDR1 SEHNR and CDR2 FQNEAQ (reference sequence). CDR3 sequence reads: CASSLEGSGNQPQHF. CDR3 DNA sequence: TGTGCCAGCAGCTTGGAGGGAAGTGGTAATCAGCCCCAGCATTTT.

The J gene is TRBJ2-5, the V gene TRBV29-1; 12 bases line up with TRBD2. The V and J ends lost 4 bases and 1 base, in that order; junction bases with no gene match: 4. CDR3 length: 15 amino acids. CDR1 and CDR2 (germline): SQVTM, ANQGSEA. CDR3 region: CSVATSGGTQETQYF. The CDR3 DNA reads TGCAGCGTTGCTACTAGCGGGGGGACCCAAGAGACCCAGTACTTC.

This clonotype occurred many times. The chain recombines TRBV5-5 with TRBJ2-1; the match to TRBD2 covers 13 bases. The CDR3 loop spans 15 amino acids. CDR1 SGHKS and CDR2 YYEKEE come from the germline V gene (reference sequence). Trimming removed 2 bases from V and 9 bases from J; junction bases left unmatched: 5. CDR3 protein: CASSFTTSGGSEQFF. As DNA, the CDR3 is TGTGCCAGCAGCTTTACGACTAGCGGGGGGTCTGAGCAGTTCTTC.

This clonotype was seen repeatedly, ten times or more. The rearrangement uses TRBV6-5 and TRBJ2-3; D uncertain. The germline CDR1 and CDR2 sequences are MNHEY and SVGAGI. The CDR3 extends over 10 amino acids. Trimming took off 8 bases at V and 5 bases at J, with 5 bases between the two ends. The CDR3 nucleotides are TGTGCCAGCGGAAGAGATACGCAGTATTTT. It translates to CASGRDTQYF.

At least ten counts were recorded for this clonotype. The chain is built from TRBV7-2 and TRBJ2-3; D uncertain. V was trimmed by 2 bases and J by 6 bases, leaving 9 bases between them. Germline CDR1 reads SGHTA; CDR2 reads FQGNSA. The CDR3 covers 13 residues. CDR3 DNA sequence: TGTGCCAGCAGCTTACCCGTCACCGATACGCAGTATTTT. It encodes CASSLPVTDTQYF.

This clonotype was counted ten times or more. The J gene is TRBJ1-4, the V gene TRBV6-2 or TRBV6-3, with TRBD1 matching over 7 bases. The germline V gene encodes CDR1 MNHEY and CDR2 SVGEGT. This CDR3 has 15 amino acids. V lost 4 bases to trimming and J lost 5 bases; unmatched junction nucleotides: 7. Here the CDR3 reads CASSSRQGSNEKLFF. Here the CDR3 DNA reads TGTGCCAGCAGTTCTCGACAGGGAAGCAATGAAAAACTGTTTTTT.

The chain employs TRBV19 and TRBJ1-1; the D is unclear. The CDR3 is 12 amino acids. Germline V gene lookup returns CDR1 LNHDA and CDR2 SQIVND (reference sequence). Between the trimmed V and J ends, which lost 5 bases and 8 bases, there was a span of 12 bases. CDR3 sequence (DNA): TGTGCCAGTAGTCTTTCCGCTCGGGAAGCTTTCTTT. Its protein is CASSLSAREAFF.